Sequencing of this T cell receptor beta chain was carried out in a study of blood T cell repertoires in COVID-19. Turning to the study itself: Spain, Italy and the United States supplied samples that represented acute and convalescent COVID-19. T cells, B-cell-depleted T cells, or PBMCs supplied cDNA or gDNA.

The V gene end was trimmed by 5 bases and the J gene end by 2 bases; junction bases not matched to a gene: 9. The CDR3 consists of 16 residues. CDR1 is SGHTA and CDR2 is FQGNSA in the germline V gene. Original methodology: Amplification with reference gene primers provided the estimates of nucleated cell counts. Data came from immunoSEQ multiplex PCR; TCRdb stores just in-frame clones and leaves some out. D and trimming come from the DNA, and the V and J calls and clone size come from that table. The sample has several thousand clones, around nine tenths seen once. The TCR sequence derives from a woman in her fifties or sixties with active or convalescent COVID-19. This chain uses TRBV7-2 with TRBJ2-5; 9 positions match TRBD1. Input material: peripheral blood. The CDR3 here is CASSQRQGGGQETQYF. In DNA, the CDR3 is TGTGCCAGCAGCCAGCGACAGGGGGGAGGGCAAGAGACCCAGTACTTC.